These 3 T cell receptor beta chains originate from one sample sequenced in a study of blood T cell repertoires in COVID-19. The table came from immunoSEQ multiplex PCR; TCRdb's copy has only in-frame clones and leaves some out. The table shows about 260,000 clones, with around four fifths occurring only once. The sequencing input was PBMCs or T cells enriched from blood (not recorded which). The receptors were gathered from a man younger than 40 with acute COVID-19.

The chain uses TRBV18 and TRBJ1-4, with unresolved D. This CDR3 spans 13 amino acids. Trimming removed 7 bases from V and 8 bases from J, with 14 bases in between. The germline V gene has CDR1 KGHSH and CDR2 LQKENI. The CDR3, as DNA: TGTGCCAGCTTTCACCTCCAGAGGGAAAAACTGTTTTTT. Its translation is CASFHLQREKLFF.

This rearrangement joins TRBV7-8 to TRBJ2-3; no definite D call. Germline loops: CDR1 SGHVS, CDR2 FQNEAQ. Trimming cost V 4 bases and J 4 bases, with 12 bases left between them. The CDR3 has 14 amino acids. This chain's CDR3 is CASSYLGVPDTQYF. DNA for the CDR3: TGTGCCAGCAGCTACCTCGGTGTGCCAGATACGCAGTATTTT.

The rearrangement uses TRBV7-8 and TRBJ1-2, with TRBD1 matching 11 bases. Germline trimming cut 5 bases from V and 7 bases from J; bases unmatched to any gene: 3. Germline V gene lookup returns CDR1 SGHVS and CDR2 FQNEAQ. This CDR3 region has 13 residues. The CDR3 DNA reads as TGTGCCAGCAGCGGACAGGGGGCGTTTGGCTACACCTTC. Amino acid sequence: CASSGQGAFGYTF.